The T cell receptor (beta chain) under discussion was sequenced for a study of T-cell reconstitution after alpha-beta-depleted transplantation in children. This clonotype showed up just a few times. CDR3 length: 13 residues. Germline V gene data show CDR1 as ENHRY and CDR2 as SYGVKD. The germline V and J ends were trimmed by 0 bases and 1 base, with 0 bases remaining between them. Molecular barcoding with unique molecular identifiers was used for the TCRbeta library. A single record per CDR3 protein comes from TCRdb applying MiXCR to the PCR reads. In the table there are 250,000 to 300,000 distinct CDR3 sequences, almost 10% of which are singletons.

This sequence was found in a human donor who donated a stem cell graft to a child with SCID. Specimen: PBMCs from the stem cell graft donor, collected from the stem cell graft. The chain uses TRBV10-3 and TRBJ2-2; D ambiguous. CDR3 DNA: TGTGCCATCAGTGAGTCGAACACCGGGGAGCTGTTTTTT. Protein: CAISESNTGELFF.